Below, 10 T cell receptor beta chains from the same sample are listed, as sequenced in a study of human T cells and chemical hapten exposure. TCRdb redid the calling of the RACE reads with MiXCR, one entry per CDR3 protein. The sample comprises about 140,000 distinct CDR3 sequences, 12% of which are singletons, and around 1.4% rests with the top ten. As for time point: patch test 2, 6 weeks after DPC sensitization. Noted treatment: therapeutic diphenylcyclopropenone sensitization with weekly scalp DPC. This material consisted of whole blood, taken in connection with sensitization to the hapten diphenylcyclopropenone (DPC). The receptor source for this set is a woman aged 50 to 60 with alopecia areata. Some clones in this sample may be carry-over from other donors' samples.

This chain connects TRBV7-9 to TRBJ2-3; TRBD2 matches at 8 bases. The V segment lost 10 bases and the J segment 0 bases; nucleotides outside the gene matches: 9. CDR3 size: 15 residues. Germline V lookup: CDR1 SEHNR, CDR2 FQNEAQ (reference sequence). This CDR3 reads CATRQRESSTDTQYF. In DNA form, the CDR3 reads TGTGCCACCAGGCAGCGGGAGAGCAGCACAGATACGCAGTATTTT. Full variable domain (remainder filled in from reference TRBV7-9 and TRBJ2-3): DTGVSQNPRHKITKRGQNVTFRCDPISEHNRLYWYRQTLGQGPEFLTYFQNEAQLEKSRLLSDRFSAERPKGSFSTLEIQRTEQGDSAMYLCATRQRESSTDTQYFGPGTRLTVL.

This clonotype occurred a few times. This rearrangement joins TRBV19 to TRBJ2-1; the D is unclear. Looked up from germline, CDR1 is LNHDA and CDR2 is SQIVND (reference sequence). The V and J ends lost 3 bases and 0 bases respectively, with 12 bases between them. This CDR3 contains 16 residues. CDR3 amino acids: CASSISSSHSYNEQFF. The CDR3 coding sequence is TGTGCCAGTAGTATCAGTAGCAGTCACTCCTACAATGAGCAGTTCTTC.

There are many counts of this clonotype. This chain uses TRBV20-1 with TRBJ2-3, with TRBD1 identical over 8 bases. With V trimmed by 3 bases and J by 6 bases, 11 bases remained unmatched. The length of the CDR3 is 15 residues. From germline, CDR1 is DFQATT and CDR2 SNEGSKA (reference sequence). This CDR3 reads CSASPSRGLSDTQYF. The CDR3, as DNA: TGCAGTGCTAGCCCGTCCAGGGGGCTGTCTGATACGCAGTATTTT.

The chain recombines TRBV9 with TRBJ2-3, with a possible D match to TRBD1 (6 bases). Trimming took off 4 bases at V and 4 bases at J, with 16 bases between the two ends. CDR1 and CDR2 from the germline V gene are SGDLS and YYNGEE. The CDR3 consists of 15 residues. CDR3 in amino acids: CASSPARAGADTQYF. The CDR3 DNA reads TGTGCCAGCAGCCCCGCCAGAGCAGGGGCAGATACGCAGTATTTT.

This clonotype came up a few times. The rearrangement uses TRBV5-8 and TRBJ2-6; no reliable D call. The CDR3 spans 15 residues. V shed 0 bases and J shed 0 bases, with 4 bases lying between them. From germline, CDR1 is SGHTS and CDR2 YDEGEE. CDR3 protein: CASSLGYSGANVLTF. In DNA, the CDR3 is TGTGCCAGCAGCTTGGGCTACTCTGGGGCCAACGTCCTGACTTTC.

V is TRBV9 and J is TRBJ2-5; D assignment may be TRBD1 or TRBD2 (5 bases each). CDR1 is SGDLS and CDR2 is YYNGEE in the germline V gene. Trimming removed 4 bases at V and 5 bases at J, with 18 bases between. The CDR3 runs 15 residues. CDR3 sequence: CASSPTPGPLETQYF. The CDR3 DNA sequence: TGTGCCAGCAGCCCAACGCCGGGACCCCTGGAGACCCAGTACTTC.

The V and J genes are TRBV11-2 and TRBJ2-2; 8 positions agree with TRBD2. Germline V CDR1 and CDR2: SGHAT, FQNNGV. The CDR3 runs 16 residues. The trim removed 0 bases at V and 4 bases at J, leaving 4 bases unmatched. CDR3 in DNA: TGTGCCAGCAGCTTAGATGGCGGGAGGCTCACCGGGGAGCTGTTTTTT. Translation: CASSLDGGRLTGELFF.

CDR3 DNA sequence: TGCAGTGCTAGAGCCCCGAACACTGAAGCTTTCTTT. The encoded protein is CSARAPNTEAFF. The rearrangement uses TRBV20-1 and TRBJ1-1; D remains ambiguous. The CDR3 spans 12 residues. Germline V gene data show CDR1 as DFQATT and CDR2 as SNEGSKA (reference sequence). V was pared by 1 base and J by 1 base, with 4 bases between.

This clonotype was observed a handful of times. This rearrangement joins TRBV12-3 or TRBV12-4 to TRBJ2-2; no clear D gene. This CDR3 comprises 11 residues. The V and J ends lost 7 bases and 3 bases respectively, with 3 bases between them. The CDR3 bases are TGTGCCAGCACCTACACCGGGGAGCTGTTTTTT. Its translation: CASTYTGELFF.

This clonotype occurred many times. The genes are TRBV6-2 or TRBV6-3 and TRBJ2-6; D may be TRBD1 or TRBD2 (5 bases each). V lost 7 bases and J lost 0, with 13 bases in between. This CDR3 contains 16 residues. Germline V gives CDR1 MNHEY, CDR2 SVGEGT. As DNA, the CDR3 is TGTGCCAGCACCCCCGGGGCCCGCTCTGGGGCCAACGTCCTGACTTTC. The encoded protein is CASTPGARSGANVLTF.